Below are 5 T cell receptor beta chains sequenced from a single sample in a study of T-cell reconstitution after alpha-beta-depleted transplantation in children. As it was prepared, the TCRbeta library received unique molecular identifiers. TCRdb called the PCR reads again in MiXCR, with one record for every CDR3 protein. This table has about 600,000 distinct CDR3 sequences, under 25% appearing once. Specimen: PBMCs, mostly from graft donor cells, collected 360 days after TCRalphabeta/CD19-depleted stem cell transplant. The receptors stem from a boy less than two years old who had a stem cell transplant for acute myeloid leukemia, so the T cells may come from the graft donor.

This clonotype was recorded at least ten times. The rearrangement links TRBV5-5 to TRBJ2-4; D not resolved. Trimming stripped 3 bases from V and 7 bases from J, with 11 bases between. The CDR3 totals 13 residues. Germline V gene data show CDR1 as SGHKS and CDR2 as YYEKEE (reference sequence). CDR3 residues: CASSSDGPNIQYF. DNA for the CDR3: TGTGCCAGCAGCTCGGACGGCCCGAACATTCAGTACTTC.

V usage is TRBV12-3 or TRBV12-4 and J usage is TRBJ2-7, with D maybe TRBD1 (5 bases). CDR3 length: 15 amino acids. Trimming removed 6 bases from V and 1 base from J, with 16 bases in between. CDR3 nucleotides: TGTGCCAGCAGCCAATCCCTCAGGGATTCCTACGAGCAGTACTTC. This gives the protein CASSQSLRDSYEQYF.

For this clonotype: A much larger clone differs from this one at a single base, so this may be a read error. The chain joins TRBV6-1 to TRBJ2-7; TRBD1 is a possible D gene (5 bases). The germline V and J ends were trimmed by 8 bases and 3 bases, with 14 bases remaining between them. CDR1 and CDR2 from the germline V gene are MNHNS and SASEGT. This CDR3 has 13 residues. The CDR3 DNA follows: TGTGCCAGCCGCCCAACCCAGGGCTACGAGCAGTACTTC. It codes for CASRPTQGYEQYF.

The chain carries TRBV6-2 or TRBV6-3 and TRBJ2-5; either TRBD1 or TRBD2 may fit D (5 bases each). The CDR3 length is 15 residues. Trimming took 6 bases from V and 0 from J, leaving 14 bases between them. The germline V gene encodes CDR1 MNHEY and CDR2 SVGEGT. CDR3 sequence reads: CASRTSPGHQETQYF. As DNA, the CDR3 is TGTGCCAGCAGAACGAGCCCGGGACACCAAGAGACCCAGTACTTC.

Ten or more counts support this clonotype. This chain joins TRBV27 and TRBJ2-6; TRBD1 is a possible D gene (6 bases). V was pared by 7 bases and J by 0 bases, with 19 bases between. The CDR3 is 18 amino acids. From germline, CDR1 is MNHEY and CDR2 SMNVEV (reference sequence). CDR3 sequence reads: CASNHQGPSSSGANVLTF. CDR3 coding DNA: TGTGCCAGCAATCACCAGGGGCCGTCAAGCTCTGGGGCCAACGTCCTGACTTTC.